This record looks at one T cell receptor (beta chain) sequence and its context. Its antigen is not identified. Assay used: immunoSEQ multiplex PCR; TCRdb lists only in-frame clones, some missing. The data contain fewer than 90,000 clones, about 88% of them singletons. The source of the sample is a study of OX40 agonist ivuxolimab in advanced cancers. Study-wide context: Partial responses were recorded for three patients, including one with hepatocellular carcinoma and two with cutaneous melanoma.

Overall study findings and caveats: Normalized T-cell clonal expansion was also low in a subset of nonresponders.

CDR1 and CDR2 (germline): SNHLY, FYNNEI. This CDR3 region has 15 residues. Trimming stripped 4 bases from V and 1 base from J, with 11 bases between. This specimen consisted of CD4+ or CD8+ T cells sorted from blood, obtained in a trial of the OX40 agonist ivuxolimab. This chain uses TRBV2 with TRBJ1-3; D remains unclear. This clonotype was sampled from an adult with an advanced solid tumor such as melanoma, head and neck, liver or kidney cancer. CDR3 bases: TGTGCCAGCAGTGTTTCCCTCCTTTCTGGAAACACCATATATTTT. Its translation is CASSVSLLSGNTIYF. The full variable domain, with the rest looked up from reference TRBV2 and TRBJ1-3, is EPEVTQTPSHQVTQMGQEVILRCVPISNHLYFYWYRQILGQKVEFLVSFYNNEISEKSEIFDDQFSVERPDGSNFTLKIRSTKLEDSAMYFCASSVSLLSGNTIYFGEGSWLTVV.